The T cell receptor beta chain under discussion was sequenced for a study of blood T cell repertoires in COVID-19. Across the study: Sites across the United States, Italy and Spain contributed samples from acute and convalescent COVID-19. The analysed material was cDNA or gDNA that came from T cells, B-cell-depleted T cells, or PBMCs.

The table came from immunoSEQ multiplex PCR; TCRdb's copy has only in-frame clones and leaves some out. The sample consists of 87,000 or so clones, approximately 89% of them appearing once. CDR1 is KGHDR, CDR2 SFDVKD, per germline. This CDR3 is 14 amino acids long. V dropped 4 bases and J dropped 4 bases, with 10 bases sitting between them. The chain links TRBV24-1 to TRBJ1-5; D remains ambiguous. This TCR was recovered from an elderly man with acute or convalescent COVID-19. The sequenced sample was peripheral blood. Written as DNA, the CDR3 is TGTGCCACCAGTGACCCACGGGGTAATCAGCCCCAGCATTTT. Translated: CATSDPRGNQPQHF.